This T cell receptor (beta chain) came from a study of T cell responses to AZD1222 COVID-19 vaccine. A remark on this clone: Its antigen is still unknown.

In germline, CDR1 is LNHDA, CDR2 SQIVND (reference sequence). V gave up 5 bases and J gave up 0 bases, with 11 bases separating them. CDR3 length: 14 residues. Produced via immunoSEQ multiplex PCR; TCRdb's table is partial and in-frame only. This table holds under 130,000 clones, roughly 90% found once. The study's findings and limits: Just a handful of AZD1222 recipients tested seropositive at baseline. Clonal diversity may have been underestimated, and the donors were mostly white British, with more females than males.

The chain has TRBV19 and TRBJ2-7, with D possibly being TRBD2 (6 bases). The source was peripheral blood, collected on day 0 of AZD1222 vaccination. The sequence was obtained from an adult in good health. The CDR3 region is CASSPRDSSYEQYF. The CDR3 nucleotides are TGTGCCAGTAGTCCTCGGGACTCCTCCTACGAGCAGTACTTC.